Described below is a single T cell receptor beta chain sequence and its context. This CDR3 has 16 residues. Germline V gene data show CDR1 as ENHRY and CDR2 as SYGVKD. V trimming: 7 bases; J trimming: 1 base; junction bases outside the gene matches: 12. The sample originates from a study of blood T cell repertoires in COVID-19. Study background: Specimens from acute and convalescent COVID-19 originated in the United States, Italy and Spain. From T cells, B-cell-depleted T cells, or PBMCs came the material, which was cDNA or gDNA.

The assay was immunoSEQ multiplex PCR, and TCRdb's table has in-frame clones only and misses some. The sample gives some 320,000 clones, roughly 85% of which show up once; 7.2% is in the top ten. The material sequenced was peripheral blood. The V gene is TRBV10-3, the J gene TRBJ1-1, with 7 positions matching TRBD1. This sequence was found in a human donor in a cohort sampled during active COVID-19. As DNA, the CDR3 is TGTGCCATCACTATACAACGGACAGGAGGGAACACTGAAGCTTTCTTT. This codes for CAITIQRTGGNTEAFF.